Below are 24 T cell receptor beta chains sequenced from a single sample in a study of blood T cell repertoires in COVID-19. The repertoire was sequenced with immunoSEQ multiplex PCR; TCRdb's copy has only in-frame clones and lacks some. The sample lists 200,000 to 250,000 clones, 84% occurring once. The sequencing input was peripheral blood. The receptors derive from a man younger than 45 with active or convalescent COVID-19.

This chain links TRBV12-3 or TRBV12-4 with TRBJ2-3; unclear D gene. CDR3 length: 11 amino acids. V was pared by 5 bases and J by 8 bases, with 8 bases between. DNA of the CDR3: TGTGCCAGCAGTCTGGCTTCTACGCAGTATTTT. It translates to CASSLASTQYF.

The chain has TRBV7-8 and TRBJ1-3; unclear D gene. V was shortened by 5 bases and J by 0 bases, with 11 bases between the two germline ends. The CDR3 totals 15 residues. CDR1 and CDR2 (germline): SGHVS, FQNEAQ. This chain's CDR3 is CASSPGSYSGNTIYF. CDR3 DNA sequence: TGTGCCAGCAGCCCGGGATCATACTCTGGAAACACCATATATTTT.

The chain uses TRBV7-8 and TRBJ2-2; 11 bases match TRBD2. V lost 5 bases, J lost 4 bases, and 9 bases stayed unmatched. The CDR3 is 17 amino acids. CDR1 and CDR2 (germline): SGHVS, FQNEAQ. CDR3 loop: CASSPRLAGSPTGELFF. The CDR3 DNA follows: TGTGCCAGCAGCCCCAGACTAGCGGGAAGCCCCACCGGGGAGCTGTTTTTT.

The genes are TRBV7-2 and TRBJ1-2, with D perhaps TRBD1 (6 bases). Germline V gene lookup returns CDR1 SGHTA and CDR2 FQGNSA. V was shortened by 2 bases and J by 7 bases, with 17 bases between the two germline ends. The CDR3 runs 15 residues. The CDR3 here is CASSLYRESHGGYTF. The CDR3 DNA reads TGTGCCAGCAGCTTATACAGGGAATCCCATGGTGGCTACACCTTC.

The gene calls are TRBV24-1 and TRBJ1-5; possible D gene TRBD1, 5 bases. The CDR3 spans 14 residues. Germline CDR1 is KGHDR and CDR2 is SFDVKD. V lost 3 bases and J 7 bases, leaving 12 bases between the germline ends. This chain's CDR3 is CATSDRGLEQPQHF. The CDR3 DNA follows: TGTGCCACCAGTGATAGGGGTCTAGAGCAGCCCCAGCATTTT.

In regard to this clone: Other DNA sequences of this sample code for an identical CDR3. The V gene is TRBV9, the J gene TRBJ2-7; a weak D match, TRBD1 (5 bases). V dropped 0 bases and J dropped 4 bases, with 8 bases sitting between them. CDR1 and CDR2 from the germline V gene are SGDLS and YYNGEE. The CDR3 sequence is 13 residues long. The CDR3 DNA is TGTGCCAGCAGCGTAGAGTCAGGGTACGAGCAGTACTTC. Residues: CASSVESGYEQYF.

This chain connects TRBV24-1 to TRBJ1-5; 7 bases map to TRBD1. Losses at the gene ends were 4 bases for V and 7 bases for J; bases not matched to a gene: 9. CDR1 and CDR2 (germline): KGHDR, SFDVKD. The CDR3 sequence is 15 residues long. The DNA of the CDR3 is TGTGCCACCAGTGAAGGAGACAGGGTGTTCCAGCCCCAGCATTTT. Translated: CATSEGDRVFQPQHF.

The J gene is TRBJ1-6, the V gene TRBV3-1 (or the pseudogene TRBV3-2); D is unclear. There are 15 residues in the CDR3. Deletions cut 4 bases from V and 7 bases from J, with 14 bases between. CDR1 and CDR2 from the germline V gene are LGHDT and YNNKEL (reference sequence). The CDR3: CASSPRQARNSPLHF. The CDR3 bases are TGTGCCAGCAGCCCCCGGCAGGCGCGAAATTCACCCCTCCACTTT.

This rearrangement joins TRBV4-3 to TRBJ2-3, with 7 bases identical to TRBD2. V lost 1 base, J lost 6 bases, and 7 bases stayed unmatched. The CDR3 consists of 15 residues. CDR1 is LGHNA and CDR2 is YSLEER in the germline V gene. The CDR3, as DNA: TGCGCCAGCAGCCAAGGGGGGGGAGGACACGATACGCAGTATTTT. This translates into CASSQGGGGHDTQYF.

CDR3 bases: TGTGCCAGCAGTCCTATGGCCCCTCCAGGCGAGCAGTACTTC. The encoded protein is CASSPMAPPGEQYF. The gene calls are TRBV27 and TRBJ2-7; D is unclear. The CDR3 extends over 14 amino acids. The V gene's germline CDR1 is MNHEY and CDR2 SMNVEV (reference sequence). V was shortened by 5 bases and J by 6 bases, with 17 bases between the two germline ends.

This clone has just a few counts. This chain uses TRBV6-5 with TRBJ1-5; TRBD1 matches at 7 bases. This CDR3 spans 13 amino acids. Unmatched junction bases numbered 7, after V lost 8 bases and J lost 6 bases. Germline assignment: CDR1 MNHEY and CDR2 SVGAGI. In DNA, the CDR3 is TGTGCCAGCGGCCCAGGGGGAGCTCAGCCCCAGCATTTT. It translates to CASGPGGAQPQHF.

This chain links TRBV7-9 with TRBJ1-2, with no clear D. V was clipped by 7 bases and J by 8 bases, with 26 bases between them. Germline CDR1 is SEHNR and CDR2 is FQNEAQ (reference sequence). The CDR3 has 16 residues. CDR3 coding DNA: TGTGCCAGCAACTCCCCCGAGGGCTCTAGGGTTCGGGGCTACACCTTC. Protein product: CASNSPEGSRVRGYTF.

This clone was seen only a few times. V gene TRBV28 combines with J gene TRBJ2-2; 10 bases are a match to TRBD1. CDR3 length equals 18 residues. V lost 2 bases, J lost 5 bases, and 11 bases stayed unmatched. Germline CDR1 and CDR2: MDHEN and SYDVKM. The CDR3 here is CASSLTGSGTGVTGELFF. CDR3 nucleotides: TGTGCCAGCAGTTTAACCGGGTCGGGGACAGGGGTTACCGGGGAGCTGTTTTTT.

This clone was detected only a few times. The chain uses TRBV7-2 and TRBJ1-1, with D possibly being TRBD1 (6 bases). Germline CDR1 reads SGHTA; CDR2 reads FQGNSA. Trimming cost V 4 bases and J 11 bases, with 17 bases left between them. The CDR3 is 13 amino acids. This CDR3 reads CASSSMGGARAFF. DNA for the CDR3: TGTGCCAGCAGCTCGATGGGGGGGGCGCGGGCTTTCTTT.

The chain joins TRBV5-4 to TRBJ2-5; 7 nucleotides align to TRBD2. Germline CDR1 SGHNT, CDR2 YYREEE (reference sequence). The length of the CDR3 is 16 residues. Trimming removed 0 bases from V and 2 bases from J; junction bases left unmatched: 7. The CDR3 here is CASSLGGGRPQETQYF. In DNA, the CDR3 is TGTGCCAGCAGCTTGGGGGGGGGACGGCCTCAAGAGACCCAGTACTTC. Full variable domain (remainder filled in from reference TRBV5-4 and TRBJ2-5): ETGVTQSPTHLIKTRGQQVTLRCSSQSGHNTVSWYQQALGQGPQFIFQYYREEENGRGNFPPRFSGLQFPNYSSELNVNALELDDSALYLCASSLGGGRPQETQYFGPGTRLLVL.

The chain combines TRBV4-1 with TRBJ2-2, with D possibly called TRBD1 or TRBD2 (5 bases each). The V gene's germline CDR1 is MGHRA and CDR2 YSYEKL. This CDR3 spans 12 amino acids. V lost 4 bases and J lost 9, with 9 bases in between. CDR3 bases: TGCGCCAGCAGCCGAGAGGGGCGGGAGCTGTTTTTT. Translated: CASSREGRELFF.

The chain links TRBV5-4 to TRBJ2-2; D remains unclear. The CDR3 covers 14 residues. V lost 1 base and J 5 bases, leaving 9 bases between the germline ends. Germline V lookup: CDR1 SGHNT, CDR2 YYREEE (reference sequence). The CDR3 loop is CASSLTTLTGELFF. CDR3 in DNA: TGTGCCAGCAGCTTGACGACTCTTACCGGGGAGCTGTTTTTT.

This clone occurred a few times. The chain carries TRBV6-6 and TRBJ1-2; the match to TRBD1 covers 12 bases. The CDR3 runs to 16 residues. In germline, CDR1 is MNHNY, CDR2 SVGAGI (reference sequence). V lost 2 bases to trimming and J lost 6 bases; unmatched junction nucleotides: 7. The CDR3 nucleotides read TGTGCCAGCAGTTACGCGGGACAGGGGGCGGCGGATGGCTACACCTTC. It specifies CASSYAGQGAADGYTF.

The chain's CDR3 is CASSPGLQAREGPLHF. The CDR3, as DNA: TGTGCCAGCAGCCCCGGACTACAGGCGCGTGAAGGACCCCTCCACTTT. The chain carries TRBV14 and TRBJ1-6, with a possible D match to TRBD1 (5 bases). The CDR3 spans 16 residues. V lost 4 bases, J lost 12 bases, and 22 bases lay in between. From germline, CDR1 is SGHDN and CDR2 FVKESK.

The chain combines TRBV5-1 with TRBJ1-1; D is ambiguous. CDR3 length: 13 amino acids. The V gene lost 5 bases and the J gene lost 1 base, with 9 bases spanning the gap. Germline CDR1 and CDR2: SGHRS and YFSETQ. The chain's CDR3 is CASRVQENTEAFF. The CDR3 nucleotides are TGCGCCAGCAGAGTACAAGAGAACACTGAAGCTTTCTTT.

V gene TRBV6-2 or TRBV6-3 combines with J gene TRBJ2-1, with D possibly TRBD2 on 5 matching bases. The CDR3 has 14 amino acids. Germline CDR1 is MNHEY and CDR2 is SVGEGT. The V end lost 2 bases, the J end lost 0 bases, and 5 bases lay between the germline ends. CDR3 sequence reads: CASSYGLSYNEQFF. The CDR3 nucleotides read TGTGCCAGCAGTTACGGACTCTCCTACAATGAGCAGTTCTTC.

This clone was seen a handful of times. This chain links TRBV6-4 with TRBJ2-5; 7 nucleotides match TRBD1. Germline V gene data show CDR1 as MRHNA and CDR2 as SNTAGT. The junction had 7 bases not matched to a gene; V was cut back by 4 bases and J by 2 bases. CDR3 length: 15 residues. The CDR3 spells CASSAETGSQETQYF. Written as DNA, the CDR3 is TGTGCCAGCAGTGCGGAGACAGGGTCTCAAGAGACCCAGTACTTC.

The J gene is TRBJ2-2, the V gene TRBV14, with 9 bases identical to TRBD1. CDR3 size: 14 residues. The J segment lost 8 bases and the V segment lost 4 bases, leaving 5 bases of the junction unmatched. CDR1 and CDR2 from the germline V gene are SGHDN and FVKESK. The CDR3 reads CASSRTGVLGELFF. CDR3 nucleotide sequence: TGTGCCAGCAGCCGGACAGGGGTTTTGGGGGAGCTGTTTTTT. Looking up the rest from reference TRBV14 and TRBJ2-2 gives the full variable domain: EAGVTQFPSHSVIEKGQTVTLRCDPISGHDNLYWYRRVMGKEIKFLLHFVKESKQDESGMPNNRFLAERTGGTYSTLKVQPAELEDSGVYFCASSRTGVLGELFFGEGSRLTVL.

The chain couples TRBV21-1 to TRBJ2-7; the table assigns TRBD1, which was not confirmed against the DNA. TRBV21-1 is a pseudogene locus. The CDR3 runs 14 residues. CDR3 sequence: CASTPGQGSYEQYF. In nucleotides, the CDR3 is TGTGCCAGCACCCCGGGACAGGGCTCCTACGAGCAGTACTTC.